This T cell receptor (beta chain) was captured by sequencing in a study of blood T cells in healthy people across ages. Through a sample-barcoded 5' primer and a J-beta primer mix, a second PCR was run for about 6 to 11 cycles. MiXCR, applied by TCRdb to the 5' RACE reads, yields one record per CDR3 protein. The data hold around 1.1 million distinct CDR3 sequences, with roughly two fifths observed a single time. V dropped 5 bases and J dropped 11 bases, with 15 bases sitting between them. This CDR3 spans 12 amino acids. The sequence was obtained from a man aged 18 to 29 in good health. Sequenced material: blood. The V and J genes are TRBV12-3 or TRBV12-4 and TRBJ2-5; possibly TRBD2 for D (7 bases). This chain's CDR3 is CASSEGGGEQYF. The CDR3 DNA is TGTGCCAGCAGTGAGGGAGGGGGGGAGCAGTACTTC.